This TCR beta chain comes out of a study of CD8 T cells in ankylosing spondylitis. CDR3 length: 15 amino acids. J lost 2 bases, V lost 4 bases, and 4 bases had no gene match. CDR1 and CDR2 from the germline V gene are LGHDT and YNNKEL (reference sequence). This clonotype was found a few times. TCRdb redid the calling of the 5' RACE reads with MiXCR, one entry per CDR3 protein. The sample holds just under 350,000 distinct CDR3 sequences; over 12% are singletons and the top ten take about 1%. Source material: blood, either unsorted or a sorted T cell fraction (not recorded which). The source of this sequence is a male donor with ankylosing spondylitis or in good health (not recorded which). This chain joins TRBV3-1 and TRBJ2-7, with 11 positions matching TRBD2. CDR3 DNA sequence: TGTGCCAGCAGCCGAGGGACTAGCGGCCCCTACGAGCAGTACTTC. Its translation is CASSRGTSGPYEQYF.